The rows below give T cell receptor beta chains drawn from one sample of a study of beta chain features in type 1 diabetes. Clones were sequenced by immunoSEQ multiplex PCR, and TCRdb holds only the in-frame ones, with some missing. The repertoire has some 350,000 clones, 9.6% of them found once; the top ten carry about 0.64%. The sequenced material came from central memory CD4+ T cells from blood. These receptors were obtained from a man aged 25-40 years with type 1 diabetes. Each CDR3 is given with its conserved first and last residue. The order of the fields is V gene, D gene, J gene, clone size, CDR3 DNA, CDR3 protein. D genes are given only for firm matches. For some rows the clone size is stated as once, few or many, or as a class when expanded; others skip it.

TRBV2	NA	TRBJ2-5	few	TGTGCCAGCAGGCGGACGGGAGAAGAGACCCAGTACTTC	CASRRTGEETQYF
TRBV6-1	NA	TRBJ1-5	few	TGTGCCAGCAGGAGGGATTTCGGGGCAGGCCAGCCCCAGCATTTT	CASRRDFGAGQPQHF
TRBV28	NA	TRBJ2-1	many	TGTGCCAGCGTCCTATATAATGAGCAGTTCTTC	CASVLYNEQFF
TRBV11-2	NA	TRBJ1-1	few	TGTGCCAGCAGCTTAGTGAGGGGGACTGAAGCTTTCTTT	CASSLVRGTEAFF
TRBV5-6	NA	TRBJ2-3	few	TGTGCCAGCAGCTTCGGAGGAGATACGCAGTATTTT	CASSFGGDTQYF
TRBV29-1	NA	TRBJ1-5	NA	TGCAGCGTTAGTCACACGAACAATCAGCCCCAGCATTTT	CSVSHTNNQPQHF
TRBV6-5	NA	TRBJ1-1	NA	TGTGCCAGCGCTACCCGGGACACTGAAGCTTTCTTT	CASATRDTEAFF
TRBV28	NA	TRBJ1-5	NA	TGTGCCAGCAATTTAGGGTACAATCAGCCCCAGCATTTT	CASNLGYNQPQHF
TRBV11-2	NA	TRBJ2-5	NA	TGTGCCAGCAGCGCGTCCTTGGCAGAAGAGACCCAGTACTTC	CASSASLAEETQYF
TRBV5-1	TRBD2	TRBJ2-1	NA	TGCGCCAGCGGTAGACTAGCGGGAGGCCAGGGAAATGAGCAGTTCTTC	CASGRLAGGQGNEQFF
TRBV7-8	TRBD1	TRBJ2-2	few	TGTGCCAGCAGCGACAGGGTCTCGATAGGGGAGCTGTTTTTT	CASSDRVSIGELFF
TRBV7-2	NA	TRBJ2-5	few	TGTGCCAGCAGCTCGCGACAGGAGCAAGAGACCCAGTACTTC	CASSSRQEQETQYF
TRBV18	TRBD1	TRBJ1-1	NA	TGTGCCAGCTCACCACAGGGGGCGTCGGACACTGAAGCTTTCTTT	CASSPQGASDTEAFF
TRBV30	NA	TRBJ2-1	NA	TGTGCCTGGAGTCGCGCATACAATGAGCAGTTCTTC	CAWSRAYNEQFF
TRBV2	TRBD1	TRBJ2-2	NA	TGTGCCAGCGGACAGGGGGACACCGGGGAGCTGTTTTTT	CASGQGDTGELFF
TRBV5-1	NA	TRBJ2-7	NA	TGCGCCAGCAGCTTCTGGATTGCATCCGGACAGCGGGTCCACGAGCAGTACTTC	CASSFWIASGQRVHEQYF
TRBV30	NA	TRBJ1-2	few	TGTGCCTGGACTAGGGCCTCCTATGGCTACACCTTC	CAWTRASYGYTF
TRBV10-1	TRBD1	TRBJ2-1	few	TGCGCCAGCAGTGTTGGAACAGGGGGCTTCCTTGGTGAGCAGTTCTTC	CASSVGTGGFLGEQFF
TRBV28	TRBD2	TRBJ2-3	few	TGTGCCAGCAGTTTTCCACTAGCGGGAGGCACAGATACGCAGTATTTT	CASSFPLAGGTDTQYF
TRBV6-6	NA	TRBJ2-5	few	TGTGCCAGCAGTTACTCGACCAGGGACCAAGAGACCCAGTACTTC	CASSYSTRDQETQYF
TRBV11-2	NA	TRBJ2-5	NA	TGTGCCAGCAGCCCCGGACTATGGGGGGAGACCCAGTACTTC	CASSPGLWGETQYF
TRBV30	NA	TRBJ1-5	NA	TGTGCCTGGAGTTTAAGGGGGCAGCCCCAGCATTTT	CAWSLRGQPQHF
TRBV28	TRBD1	TRBJ2-1	NA	TGTGCCAGCAGTTCACCCGCCGGGACAGATATTTACAATGAGCAGTTCTTC	CASSSPAGTDIYNEQFF
TRBV27	NA	TRBJ2-3	few	TGTGCCAGCCGCCTTCGTAGCGTAGCAGATACGCAGTATTTT	CASRLRSVADTQYF
TRBV11-3	NA	TRBJ1-1	NA	TGTGCCAGCAGCTTAAACAACATGAACACTGAAGCTTTCTTT	CASSLNNMNTEAFF
TRBV5-1	TRBD1	TRBJ1-5	NA	TGCGCCAGCAGCCGGGACAGAGGAGAGCCCCAGCATTTT	CASSRDRGEPQHF
TRBV5-4	NA	TRBJ1-4	few	TGTGCCAGCAGCCCGGAAAGAGCTAATGAAAAACTGTTTTTT	CASSPERANEKLFF
TRBV29-1	NA	TRBJ2-7	few	TGCAGCGTTGCAAAGGGACTGGGCACCTACGAGCAGTACTTC	CSVAKGLGTYEQYF
TRBV27	NA	TRBJ2-7	few	TGTGCCAGCAGTTTAGACGGGGTCCTCTCCTACGAGCAGTACTTC	CASSLDGVLSYEQYF
TRBV30	TRBD1	TRBJ1-1	NA	TGTGCCTGGACCCGACAGGGAGGCACTGAAGCTTTCTTT	CAWTRQGGTEAFF
TRBV11-1	TRBD2	TRBJ2-2	few	TGTGCCAGCAGGTCCTCGGTAGCGGGCACCGGGGAGCTGTTTTTT	CASRSSVAGTGELFF
TRBV7-3	NA	TRBJ1-2	few	TGTGCCAGCAGCTTAAACCGAAGGGACGGTGGCGGCTACACCTTC	CASSLNRRDGGGYTF
TRBV2	TRBD1	TRBJ1-2	NA	TGTGCCAGCAGAGACAGGGGGCCTGACACCTTC	CASRDRGPDTF
TRBV6-1	NA	TRBJ1-1	few	TGTGCCAGCAGTGAAAACAGGGTCGTTGCTTTCTTT	CASSENRVVAFF
TRBV7-9	NA	TRBJ1-4	many	TGTGCCAGCAGCGTTCAGGCCAACTCGGATAGGCTGTTTTTT	CASSVQANSDRLFF
TRBV23-1	NA	TRBJ1-2	many	TGCGCCAGCAGTCAAGGGGTAGAAGCTAACTATGGCTACACCTTC	CASSQGVEANYGYTF
TRBV6-1	NA	TRBJ1-5	NA	TGTGCCAGCAGTGAAAACGGGGAGAGCAATCAGCCCCAGCATTTT	CASSENGESNQPQHF
TRBV7-9	TRBD1	TRBJ2-2	NA	TGTGCCAGCAGCGGAACAGGGGGTGACGGGGAGCTGTTTTTT	CASSGTGGDGELFF
TRBV5-1	NA	TRBJ2-1	few	TGCGCCAGCAGCTTGGCCACGGGCAATGAGCAGTTCTTC	CASSLATGNEQFF